This T cell receptor (beta chain) was sequenced during a study of blood T cells in healthy people across ages. Germline CDR1 KGHDR, CDR2 SFDVKD. The CDR3 consists of 14 residues. Trimming cost V 5 bases and J 1 base, with 7 bases left between them. Alongside a J-beta primer mix, a sample-barcoded 5' primer served in a second PCR lasting roughly 7 to 11 cycles. TCRdb processed the 5' RACE reads anew with MiXCR; each CDR3 protein has one entry. This table has roughly 730,000 distinct CDR3 sequences, just over 55% appearing once. In terms of origin and age, donors were healthy Caucasian individuals from Russia aged roughly 6 to 95.

What was sequenced was blood. This receptor was obtained from a man in his forties or fifties in good health. The chain recombines TRBV24-1 with TRBJ2-2, with unresolved D. The CDR3 here is CATSALLNTGELFF. CDR3 in DNA: TGTGCCACCAGTGCACTGCTGAACACCGGGGAGCTGTTTTTT.